These T cell receptor beta chains were read from a single sample in a study of graft-versus-host responses after intestinal transplantation. Only in-frame clones appear in the TCRdb table, and some are missing; sequencing was by immunoSEQ multiplex PCR. The sample includes tens of thousands of clones, 90% to 95% of them seen just once. The antigens these receptors bind are not known. This material consisted of unstimulated CD8+ T cells sorted from spleen or lymph node cells, taken before intestinal transplant. The receptor source for this set is a human donor who received an intestinal transplant. The CDR3 runs from the conserved cysteine through the conserved F or W.

v_gene: TRBV4-3
j_gene: TRBJ1-1
CDR3aa: CASSQDRLTNTEAFF

v_gene: TRBV6-1
j_gene: TRBJ2-7
CDR3aa: CASSIGAGGYEQYF

v_gene: TRBV6-6
j_gene: TRBJ2-7
CDR3aa: CASSKNSGGPHEQYF

v_gene: TRBV4-1
j_gene: TRBJ2-7
CDR3aa: CASSQETSGGTYEQYF

v_gene: TRBV9
j_gene: TRBJ1-3
CDR3aa: CASSVGAVSSGNTIYF

v_gene: TRBV29-1
j_gene: TRBJ2-5
CDR3aa: CSVVGSGETQYF

v_gene: TRBV7-2
j_gene: TRBJ2-3
CDR3aa: CASSLDVGTQYF

v_gene: TRBV30
j_gene: TRBJ2-7
CDR3aa: CAWNPREGSYEQYF

v_gene: TRBV6-1
j_gene: TRBJ1-2
CDR3aa: CASSETGGFGYTF

v_gene: TRBV30
j_gene: TRBJ2-6
CDR3aa: CAFSTGSGANVLTF

v_gene: TRBV10-3
j_gene: TRBJ1-1
CDR3aa: CALRDRGLNTEAFF

v_gene: TRBV10-3
j_gene: TRBJ1-1
CDR3aa: CAISEGRYTEAFF

v_gene: TRBV6-1
j_gene: TRBJ1-2
CDR3aa: CASGSQGDYGYTF

v_gene: TRBV6-5
j_gene: TRBJ2-7
CDR3aa: CASMGQGVNEQYF

v_gene: TRBV9
j_gene: TRBJ2-3
CDR3aa: CASNGEGVSTDTQYF

v_gene: TRBV6-6
j_gene: TRBJ2-5
CDR3aa: CASSYSSGTVQETQYF

v_gene: TRBV6-6
j_gene: TRBJ1-1
CDR3aa: CASRDTELNTEAFF

v_gene: TRBV4-3
j_gene: TRBJ1-6
CDR3aa: CASSQGARSSNSPLHF

v_gene: TRBV6-1
j_gene: TRBJ2-6
CDR3aa: CASRERDRAGANVLTF

v_gene: TRBV4-3
j_gene: TRBJ1-1
CDR3aa: CASSHGTGVNTEAFF

v_gene: TRBV7-2
j_gene: TRBJ1-3
CDR3aa: CASSSGQGANGNTIYF

v_gene: TRBV4-3
j_gene: TRBJ2-7
CDR3aa: CASSTRSGQGYEQYF

v_gene: TRBV6-6
j_gene: TRBJ1-2
CDR3aa: CASSLTGSNYGYTF

v_gene: TRBV9
j_gene: TRBJ1-2
CDR3aa: CASSPGEQGYYGYTF

v_gene: TRBV21-1
j_gene: NA
CDR3aa: CASSIGRDYEQYF

v_gene: TRBV15
j_gene: TRBJ2-7
CDR3aa: CATRGEGGAEQYF

v_gene: TRBV18
j_gene: TRBJ2-1
CDR3aa: CASSPAGGLVIKSYNEQFF

v_gene: TRBV11-2
j_gene: TRBJ1-1
CDR3aa: CASSAPGGAWNTEAFF

v_gene: TRBV27
j_gene: TRBJ2-7
CDR3aa: CASSLRTGVGEQYF

v_gene: TRBV6-6
j_gene: TRBJ1-5
CDR3aa: CASSYLQGSNQPQHF

v_gene: TRBV2
j_gene: TRBJ2-3
CDR3aa: CASLLTSGAEDTQYF

v_gene: TRBV4-3
j_gene: TRBJ2-3
CDR3aa: CASRRTSGRGTDTQYF

v_gene: TRBV11-3
j_gene: TRBJ1-2
CDR3aa: CASSIPGQGMGGYTF

v_gene: TRBV30
j_gene: TRBJ2-3
CDR3aa: CAWNRGSTDTQYF

v_gene: TRBV4-1
j_gene: TRBJ1-1
CDR3aa: CASSQDRPGVAPEAFF

v_gene: TRBV7-8
j_gene: TRBJ2-7
CDR3aa: CASSLEQSYEQYF

v_gene: TRBV18
j_gene: TRBJ2-7
CDR3aa: CASSPTGSGYEQYF

v_gene: TRBV21-1
j_gene: TRBJ1-2
CDR3aa: CARNNGLGNYGYTF

v_gene: TRBV11-2
j_gene: TRBJ2-7
CDR3aa: CASSFGRGYEQYF

v_gene: TRBV4-3
j_gene: TRBJ1-1
CDR3aa: CASSQGAVTEAFF

v_gene: TRBV19
j_gene: TRBJ1-1
CDR3aa: CASSSYRGTEAFF

v_gene: TRBV23-1
j_gene: TRBJ1-5
CDR3aa: CASSQSIRPGMGAYSNQPQHF

v_gene: TRBV29-1
j_gene: TRBJ1-6
CDR3aa: CSVEFSGWDRSSYNSPLHF

v_gene: TRBV29-1
j_gene: TRBJ2-3
CDR3aa: CSAGQGYTDTQYF

v_gene: TRBV7-9
j_gene: TRBJ2-7
CDR3aa: CASTSALAPYEQYF

v_gene: TRBV6-1
j_gene: TRBJ1-5
CDR3aa: CASSEREGTAYSNQPQHF

v_gene: TRBV11-2
j_gene: TRBJ2-7
CDR3aa: CASSLGVRGYEQYF

v_gene: TRBV11-2
j_gene: TRBJ1-2
CDR3aa: CASSLAPTGGYGYTF

v_gene: TRBV7-9
j_gene: TRBJ1-1
CDR3aa: CASSSSQGATEAFF

v_gene: TRBV19
j_gene: TRBJ1-6
CDR3aa: CASSRGTGYNSPLHF

v_gene: TRBV4-3
j_gene: TRBJ2-1
CDR3aa: CASSQDSVAAYNEQFF